A single sample gave rise to the 21 T cell receptor beta chains below, sequenced in a study of CD4 and CD8 cells across lung adenocarcinoma regions. TCRdb re-derived calls from the PCR reads in MiXCR, one entry per CDR3 protein. The sample lists approximately 25,000 distinct CDR3 sequences; approximately 51% were seen once. The sequenced sample was CD8+ T cells from the center of a lung tumor. These TCRs come from a male donor with lung adenocarcinoma. The CD4 and CD8 labels of this study may be unreliable.

The count of this clonotype is one. At one end, the junction sequence differs from germline, possibly due to a read error. The chain joins TRBV4-1 to TRBJ2-5; perhaps TRBD2 as D (5 bases). The CDR3 contains 17 residues. CDR1 and CDR2 (germline): MGHRA, YSYEKL. Here the CDR3 reads CASSAGISGRPQDTQYF. The CDR3 DNA follows: TGCGCCAGCAGCGCGGGTATCTCGGGCCGGCCCCAAGATACCCAGTACTTC.

This clonotype was seen repeatedly, ten times or more. The chain links TRBV6-1 to TRBJ1-3; 8 bases match TRBD1. CDR3 length: 13 amino acids. The junction had 2 bases not matched to a gene; V was cut back by 7 bases and J by 3 bases. Germline-derived CDR1 and CDR2 are MNHNS and SASEGT. The CDR3 protein is CASIDRGGNTIYF. CDR3 nucleotide sequence: TGTGCCAGCATTGACAGGGGTGGAAACACCATATATTTT.

Concerning this clonotype itself: A much larger clone lies a single base off, so this may be a read error. The rearrangement uses TRBV7-6 and TRBJ2-1, with D maybe TRBD2 (7 bases). The CDR3 totals 11 residues. CDR1 and CDR2 (germline): SGHVS, FNYEAQ. The V and J ends lost 5 bases and 13 bases respectively, with 12 bases between them. CDR3 loop: CASSEGGTQFF. In DNA form, the CDR3 reads TGTGCCAGCAGCGAGGGGGGGACCCAGTTCTTC.

The V gene is TRBV11-2, the J gene TRBJ2-5; D assignment may be TRBD1 or TRBD2 (5 bases each). The CDR3 spans 14 residues. Germline V gene data show CDR1 as SGHAT and CDR2 as FQNNGV. CDR3 sequence (DNA): TGTGCGGGGAGCATTAGCCGGGGCCCAGATACCCAGTACTTC. It encodes CAGSISRGPDTQYF.

This clonotype was recorded at least ten times. The CDR3 DNA follows: TGTGCCAGCAGTGAAATTTGGGGTGGGGGCGTAGGGCGCAATGAGCAGTTCTTC. It specifies CASSEIWGGGVGRNEQFF. This sequence joins TRBV6-1 and TRBJ2-1; D might be TRBD1 (6 bases). Germline loops: CDR1 MNHNS, CDR2 SASEGT. The CDR3 is 18 amino acids. V lost 2 bases to trimming and J lost 6 bases, with 23 bases between them.

This clonotype occurred a few times. The J gene is TRBJ2-3, the V gene TRBV29-1; unclear D gene. The ends were cut back, 2 bases at V and 0 bases at J, with 6 bases in the middle. This CDR3 comprises 13 residues. Germline CDR1 reads SQVTM; CDR2 reads ANQGSEA. CDR3 bases: TGCAGCGTTGAACCGGATAGCACAGATACGCAGTATTTT. This translates into CSVEPDSTDTQYF.

This clonotype showed up just a few times. The rearrangement joins TRBV12-3 or TRBV12-4 to TRBJ2-1; perhaps TRBD1 as D (6 bases). The J call may be in error: the DNA end matches TRBJ2-5 better. The CDR3 is 13 residues long. CDR3 DNA: TGTGCCAGCAGTCAAAAGACAGGAGAGACCCAGTACTTC. It yields the protein CASSQKTGETQYF.

A note on this clonotype: A junction boundary mismatches the germline segment, possibly from a read error. The V call is TRBV27, the J call TRBJ2-4; 8 nucleotides line up with TRBD2. There are 16 residues in the CDR3. Germline CDR1 and CDR2: MNHEY and SMNVEV (reference sequence). The CDR3 DNA sequence: TGTGCCAGTGGTGTGGCGGGGGGCGGGGACCAGGACATCCAGTACTTC. Protein product: CASGVAGGGDQDIQYF.

Comment on this clonotype: Germline is not matched at one junction end, which may reflect a read error. The chain has TRBV6-5 and TRBJ2-5, with D perhaps matching TRBD1 (5 bases). CDR3 length: 16 residues. Germline V lookup: CDR1 MNHEY, CDR2 SVGAGI. The CDR3 DNA reads as TGTGCCAGCAGTTACTCGAATATCGGTGGGGCAGAGGCCCTGTATTTC. This codes for CASSYSNIGGAEALYF.

Worth noting for this clonotype: The junction departs from the called germline gene at one end, perhaps through a read error. The chain carries TRBV10-2 and TRBJ2-3, with D possibly being TRBD1 or TRBD2 (6 bases each). The CDR3 covers 14 residues. Per germline, CDR1 WSHSY and CDR2 SAAADI. The CDR3, as DNA: TGTCGCAGCACGGGGATGGGGGGCAAGGACATGCAGTACTTT. Translation gives CRSTGMGGKDMQYF.

This clonotype has ten or more counts. CDR3 in DNA: TGTGCCAGCAGAATTTCAGGGATGAACACCGGGGAGCTGTTTTTT. This encodes CASRISGMNTGELFF. The rearrangement uses TRBV6-1 and TRBJ2-2; possibly TRBD1 for D (5 bases). V was pared by 6 bases and J by 1 base, with 12 bases between. The CDR3 is 15 amino acids. Germline CDR1 is MNHNS and CDR2 is SASEGT.

The chain joins TRBV24-1 to TRBJ2-3, with 11 bases fitting TRBD1. Germline assignment: CDR1 KGHDR and CDR2 SFDVKD. The CDR3 sequence is 16 residues long. V dropped 5 bases and J dropped 6; count of bases not matched to a gene: 9. In nucleotides, the CDR3 is TGTGCCACCAGTGTTGCCGGGACAGGGGGTTTCGATACGCAGTATTTT. Translating it yields CATSVAGTGGFDTQYF.

The rearrangement links TRBV6-5 to TRBJ2-5, with 8 bases that match TRBD2. J gave up 4 bases and V 0 bases, and 10 bases lay outside the gene matches. CDR3 length equals 17 residues. Germline values: CDR1 MNHEY, CDR2 SVGAGI. For the CDR3, the DNA is TGTGCCAGCAGTTACTCCGGTAGCGGGAACCACCTAGAGACCCAGTACTTC. This gives the protein CASSYSGSGNHLETQYF.

A remark on this clonotype: Sequence at one end of the junction differs from germline and may be a read error. V and J are TRBV7-7 and TRBJ2-1, with D unclear. The DNA matches TRBJ2-7 better at its end, which makes the J call doubtful. The CDR3 runs to 13 residues. The V gene's germline CDR1 is SSHAT and CDR2 FNYEAQ (reference sequence). CDR3 region: CASSSPGPYEQYF. The CDR3 nucleotides are TGTGCTAGCAGCTCACCCGGTCCGTACGAGCAGTACTTC.

This clonotype came up a few times. The V call is TRBV3-1, the J call TRBJ2-3, with D perhaps TRBD2 (5 bases). The germline V gene has CDR1 LGHDT and CDR2 YNNKEL (reference sequence). There are 14 residues in the CDR3. V lost 1 base to trimming and J lost 4 bases, with 9 bases between them. The CDR3 DNA follows: TGTGCCAGCAGCCAAGGAGGGTTCCCAGATACGCAGTATTTT. This sequence encodes CASSQGGFPDTQYF.

In this sample, this clonotype turned up many times. Given a much more abundant clone one base away, this may be a read error. The gene calls are TRBV6-1 and TRBJ2-1; 8 bases align to TRBD2. Judging by the DNA end, TRBJ2-7 fits better; the J call may be wrong. CDR3 length: 15 residues. Germline CDR1 MNHNS, CDR2 SASEGT. CDR3 protein: CASRVSGSGLNEQYF. DNA for the CDR3: TGTGCCAGCAGGGTGAGCGGGAGTGGGCTGAATGAGCAGTACTTC.

This clonotype has ten or more counts. The chain joins TRBV6-1 to TRBJ1-2; D is ambiguous. The V and J ends lost 6 bases and 7 bases respectively, with 24 bases between them. The CDR3 contains 16 residues. The germline V gene encodes CDR1 MNHNS and CDR2 SASEGT. CDR3 in amino acids: CASSSSPMRSSVGYTF. CDR3 coding DNA: TGTGCCAGCAGCTCCAGCCCAATGCGGTCCAGCGTTGGCTACACCTTC.

About this clonotype itself: At one end, the junction sequence differs from germline, possibly due to a read error. The chain recombines TRBV10-3 with TRBJ2-4, with D possibly matching TRBD2 (7 bases). Germline V gene sequence: CDR1 ENHRY, CDR2 SYGVKD. The CDR3 runs to 15 residues. The CDR3 coding sequence is TGTGCCATCAAGGTGGAGGGGGGGACCAAAAATACTCAGTATTTC. It specifies CAIKVEGGTKNTQYF.

CDR3 amino acids: CAGRGSGDPDTQYF. CDR3 nucleotide sequence: TGTGCGGGCCGAGGCAGCGGTGACCCAGATACGCAGTATTTT. The chain carries TRBV6-1 and TRBJ2-3, with D perhaps TRBD2 (5 bases). In germline, CDR1 is MNHNS, CDR2 SASEGT. The CDR3 runs to 14 residues.

The J gene is TRBJ1-5, the V gene TRBV28, with 11 bases fitting TRBD1. In germline, CDR1 is MDHEN, CDR2 SYDVKM. J lost 9 bases, V lost 5 bases, and 9 bases had no gene match. CDR3 length: 15 residues. The DNA for the CDR3 is TGTGCCAGCAGTATTCCGGGACAGGGGGGTTGGCCCCAGCATTTT. Protein product: CASSIPGQGGWPQHF.

The rearrangement uses TRBV30 and TRBJ2-6; 9 nucleotides line up with TRBD1. The CDR3 runs to 14 residues. J was trimmed by 2 bases and V by 5 bases; bases with no gene match: 1. CDR1 GTSNPN and CDR2 SVGIG come from the germline V gene (reference sequence). The CDR3 DNA reads as TGTGCCTGGGGGACAGGGACTGGGGCCAACGTCCTGACTTTC. This sequence encodes CAWGTGTGANVLTF.